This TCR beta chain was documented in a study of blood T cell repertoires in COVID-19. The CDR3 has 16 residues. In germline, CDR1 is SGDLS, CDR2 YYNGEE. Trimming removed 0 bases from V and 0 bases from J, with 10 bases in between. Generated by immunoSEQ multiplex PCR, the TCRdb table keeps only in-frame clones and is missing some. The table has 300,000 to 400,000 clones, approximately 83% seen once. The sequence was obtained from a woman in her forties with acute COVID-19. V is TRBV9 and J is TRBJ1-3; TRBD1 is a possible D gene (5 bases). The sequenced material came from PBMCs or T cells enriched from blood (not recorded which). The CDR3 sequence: CASSVEGYRSGNTIYF. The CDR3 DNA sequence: TGTGCCAGCAGCGTAGAGGGGTATCGCTCTGGAAACACCATATATTTT.